What follows are 15 T cell receptor beta chains derived from one specimen sequenced in a study of OX40 agonist ivuxolimab in advanced cancers. The table came from immunoSEQ multiplex PCR; TCRdb's copy has only in-frame clones and leaves some out. The sample consists of almost 90,000 clones, approximately 90% of them appearing once. The sequenced sample was CD4+ or CD8+ T cells sorted from blood, obtained in a trial of the OX40 agonist ivuxolimab. The source of these receptors is an adult with an advanced solid tumor such as melanoma, head and neck, liver or kidney cancer.

This sequence joins TRBV7-2 and TRBJ2-7, with D perhaps matching TRBD1 or TRBD2 (5 bases each). CDR3 length: 14 residues. V was cut by 3 bases and J by 3 bases, with 12 bases left in between. CDR1 is SGHTA and CDR2 is FQGNSA in the germline V gene. For the CDR3, the DNA is TGTGCCAGCAGCTTGGGGGTTTCCGGCTACGAGCAGTACTTC. As protein: CASSLGVSGYEQYF.

CDR3 sequence (DNA): TGTGCCAGCAGCGCCCCGGGTATCAATCAGCCCCAGCATTTT. Translation gives CASSAPGINQPQHF. The chain employs TRBV9 and TRBJ1-5; D uncertain. The germline V and J ends were trimmed by 3 bases and 3 bases, with 10 bases remaining between them. This CDR3 is built from 14 residues. CDR1 and CDR2 (germline): SGDLS, YYNGEE.

This chain uses TRBV5-6 with TRBJ2-7, with D maybe TRBD2 (5 bases). Germline CDR1 SGHDT, CDR2 YYEEEE. The CDR3 length is 16 residues. The V gene lost 5 bases and the J gene lost 4 bases, with 22 bases spanning the gap. This CDR3 reads CASSGLPKRGYYEQYF. The DNA of the CDR3 is TGTGCCAGCAGTGGGCTGCCAAAAAGAGGGTATTACGAGCAGTACTTC.

The chain couples TRBV6-4 to TRBJ2-1; possible D gene TRBD2, 6 bases. Germline CDR1 is MRHNA and CDR2 is SNTAGT. CDR3 length equals 15 residues. V lost 5 bases and J 1 base, leaving 12 bases between the germline ends. CDR3 nucleotides: TGTGCCAGCAGTAGACTGGAGGGTTCCTACAATGAGCAGTTCTTC. Its translation is CASSRLEGSYNEQFF.

This clone was counted between two and nine times. The V call is TRBV19, the J call TRBJ2-3; the D gene could be TRBD1 or TRBD2 (5 bases each). The CDR3 has 11 amino acids. V lost 7 bases to trimming and J lost 4 bases, with 6 bases between them. CDR1 and CDR2 (germline): LNHDA, SQIVND (reference sequence). CDR3 protein: CASMGADTQYF. CDR3 bases: TGTGCCAGTATGGGGGCAGATACGCAGTATTTT.

This chain joins TRBV11-1 and TRBJ1-5, with D unresolved. The ends were cut back, 1 base at V and 1 base at J, with 5 bases in the middle. Germline V lookup: CDR1 SGHAT, CDR2 FQDESV (reference sequence). The CDR3 runs to 14 residues. This chain's CDR3 is CASSLGTSNQPQHF. The CDR3 region has the DNA TGTGCCAGCAGCTTAGGGACGAGCAATCAGCCCCAGCATTTT.

This sequence joins TRBV14 and TRBJ1-2; TRBD1 is a possible D gene (5 bases). The germline CDR1 and CDR2 sequences are SGHDN and FVKESK. Trimming took 1 base from V and 0 from J, leaving 12 bases between them. CDR3 length: 16 amino acids. The chain's CDR3 is CASSQGGSRANYGYTF. CDR3 DNA: TGTGCCAGCAGCCAAGGGGGGTCCAGAGCTAACTATGGCTACACCTTC.

This clone was observed once. The chain uses TRBV6-6 and TRBJ1-2; 7 bases match TRBD1. The CDR3 is 13 residues long. Germline CDR1 and CDR2: MNHNY and SVGAGI (reference sequence). J gave up 6 bases and V 5 bases, and 6 bases lay outside the gene matches. CDR3 residues: CASSPTGYNGYTF. As DNA, the CDR3 is TGTGCCAGCAGTCCGACAGGGTATAATGGCTACACCTTC.

The chain combines TRBV7-4 with TRBJ2-7; 10 positions match TRBD2. Germline values: CDR1 SGHVT, CDR2 SQSDAQ. Unmatched junction bases numbered 7, after V lost 1 base and J lost 1 base. The CDR3 consists of 17 residues. The CDR3 sequence: CASSLGLAGDDSYEQYF. The CDR3 nucleotides are TGTGCCAGCAGCTTAGGGCTAGCGGGAGACGATTCCTACGAGCAGTACTTC.

This clone was found a few times. This chain joins TRBV6-6 and TRBJ1-1; D not certain. CDR1 MNHNY and CDR2 SVGAGI come from the germline V gene (reference sequence). This CDR3 is built from 12 residues. V lost 6 bases and J 4 bases, leaving 9 bases between the germline ends. The chain's CDR3 is CASRTPGTEAFF. For the CDR3, the DNA is TGTGCCAGCAGGACCCCGGGCACTGAAGCTTTCTTT.

This chain joins TRBV7-2 and TRBJ2-4; 8 bases are a match to TRBD1. CDR3 length equals 17 residues. CDR1 SGHTA and CDR2 FQGNSA come from the germline V gene. The ends lost 4 bases at V and 3 bases at J; junction bases unmatched: 11. The chain's CDR3 is CASSSLGQVGIKNIQYF. The DNA for the CDR3 is TGTGCCAGCAGCTCATTGGGACAGGTCGGGATCAAAAACATTCAGTACTTC.

The rearrangement joins TRBV11-3 to TRBJ2-2; D gene ambiguous. This CDR3 spans 14 amino acids. Germline V gene lookup returns CDR1 SGHNT and CDR2 YENEEA. V was shortened by 5 bases and J by 5 bases, with 12 bases between the two germline ends. DNA for the CDR3: TGTGCCAGCAGCCGGGCCCCTGGGACCGGGGAGCTGTTTTTT. This sequence encodes CASSRAPGTGELFF.

This clone was seen only once. This chain connects TRBV5-4 to TRBJ2-1; D possibly matches TRBD1 or TRBD2 (5 bases each). V lost 7 bases and J 4 bases, leaving 18 bases between the germline ends. There are 15 residues in the CDR3. Germline values: CDR1 SGHNT, CDR2 YYREEE (reference sequence). CDR3 protein: CASAPEGSLYNEQFF. The DNA for the CDR3 is TGTGCCAGCGCCCCAGAGGGGTCCTTATACAATGAGCAGTTCTTC.

The chain links TRBV18 to TRBJ2-3; 14 nucleotides agree with TRBD2. Germline assignment: CDR1 KGHSH and CDR2 LQKENI. The V segment lost 5 bases and the J segment 4 bases; nucleotides outside the gene matches: 5. This CDR3 contains 16 residues. The CDR3 loop reads CASSSRLAGGPDTQYF. Written as DNA, the CDR3 is TGTGCCAGCTCATCTAGACTAGCGGGGGGGCCAGATACGCAGTATTTT. The full variable domain, rest sourced from reference TRBV18 and TRBJ2-3, is NAGVMQNPRHLVRRRGQEARLRCSPMKGHSHVYWYRQLPEEGLKFMVYLQKENIIDESGMPKERFSAEFPKEGPSILRIQQVVRGDSAAYFCASSSRLAGGPDTQYFGPGTRLTVL.

V is TRBV7-3 and J is TRBJ2-3, with 12 bases matching TRBD2. Germline V lookup: CDR1 SGHTA, CDR2 FQGTGA. The junction had 11 bases not matched to a gene; V was cut back by 2 bases and J by 2 bases. The CDR3 is 19 residues long. The CDR3 here is CASSLPSGGATTNTDTQYF. The CDR3 DNA sequence: TGTGCCAGCAGCTTACCTAGCGGGGGGGCCACTACTAACACAGATACGCAGTATTTT.